The present entry profiles one T cell receptor beta chain with its context. Other DNA variants within this sample encode the same CDR3. CDR1 SNHLY and CDR2 FYNNEI come from the germline V gene. V was clipped by 6 bases and J by 1 base; unmatched bases: 3. This CDR3 region has 14 residues. These data originate in a study of blood T cell repertoires in COVID-19. At the level of the study: Samples came from the United States, Italy and Spain, spanning acute and convalescent COVID-19. In each case, the material was cDNA or gDNA derived from T cells, B-cell-depleted T cells, or PBMCs.

Produced via immunoSEQ multiplex PCR; TCRdb's table is partial and in-frame only. The sample records approximately 480,000 clones, around 90% being singletons. The chain uses TRBV2 and TRBJ1-5; 7 bases agree with TRBD1. The sequence derives from a young woman who had recovered from COVID-19. Sequenced input: PBMCs or T cells enriched from blood (not recorded which). The CDR3 sequence: CASRGTASNQPQHF. CDR3 coding DNA: TGTGCCAGCAGGGGGACAGCGAGCAATCAGCCCCAGCATTTT.